This T cell receptor (beta chain) stems from a study of vaccination and CD4 T cells after COVID-19. Study background: Participants, all vaccine recipients, received two doses of either BNT162b2 or mRNA-1273. Overlapping SARS-CoV-2, HCoV-NL63, HCoV-OC43 and HCoV-229E spike peptides stimulated the cells.

Sequence data for DNA of cultured CD4+ T cells were generated by the Oncomine TCR Beta short-read assay. TCRdb reprocessed the PCR reads with MiXCR, giving one entry per CDR3 protein. The sample has over 11,000 distinct CDR3 sequences, roughly 21% seen once. Treatment noted: roughly nine-day PBMC culture with coronavirus spike peptide pools or control peptides (ViraFEST assay). General study findings and limits: Analysis covered relatively few convalescent patients and lacked any early post-infection timepoints.

Trimming removed 0 bases from V and 5 bases from J; junction bases left unmatched: 6. CDR1 and CDR2 from the germline V gene are SGDLS and YYNGEE. The CDR3 spans 16 residues. Of note for this clonotype: The antigen remains undetermined.

This TCR derives from a human donor with COVID-19. Material for sequencing was cultured CD4+ T cells from blood. This chain links TRBV9 with TRBJ2-1; 9 bases line up with TRBD1. CDR3 sequence: CASSVAVQGAHNEQFF. In DNA form, the CDR3 reads TGTGCCAGCAGCGTAGCCGTACAGGGGGCACACAATGAGCAGTTCTTC.